These 14 T cell receptor beta chains share one sample of origin, sequenced in a study of blood T cell repertoires in COVID-19. Libraries were prepared by immunoSEQ multiplex PCR; TCRdb keeps only in-frame clonotypes and omits some of them. The sample holds about 90,000 clones, approximately 77% seen once. Sequenced: peripheral blood. The origin of the receptors is a woman of 80 years or more with acute or convalescent COVID-19.

The chain has TRBV25-1 and TRBJ2-1; 10 bases map to TRBD2. The germline V gene encodes CDR1 MGHDK and CDR2 SYGVNS. This CDR3 has 17 amino acids. After removal of 3 bases from V and 8 bases from J, the junction contained 13 bases not matched to a gene. The CDR3 nucleotides are TGTGCCAGCAGTGACTCCGTCCTAGCGGGAGAGGTGTATGAGCAGTTCTTC. This encodes CASSDSVLAGEVYEQFF.

This clone was seen only once. This chain uses TRBV4-2 with TRBJ1-5; D unresolved. The CDR3 runs 15 residues. The germline V gene has CDR1 LGHNA and CDR2 YNFKEQ. Trimming removed 3 bases from V and 6 bases from J, with 15 bases in between. For the CDR3, the DNA is TGTGCCAGCAGCCAGCCTTCTACAACGGGTCAGCCCCAGCATTTT. Its protein product is CASSQPSTTGQPQHF.

In nucleotides, the CDR3 is TGTGCCAGCAGCGTTCTTGGCGGGAGGGCCCTGGAGACCCAGTACTTC. Amino acids: CASSVLGGRALETQYF. The chain is built from TRBV9 and TRBJ2-5; 9 nucleotides line up with TRBD2. The junction had 10 bases not matched to a gene; V was cut back by 2 bases and J by 5 bases. The CDR3 sequence is 16 residues long. CDR1 and CDR2 from the germline V gene are SGDLS and YYNGEE.

Note on this clone: Germline is not matched at one junction end, which may reflect a read error. V is TRBV7-7 and J is TRBJ1-4; possible D gene TRBD1, 5 bases. The CDR3 has 19 residues. Germline V lookup: CDR1 SSHAT, CDR2 FNYEAQ (reference sequence). The CDR3 sequence: CASSVPGAGELPTNEKLFF. In DNA, the CDR3 is TGTGCTAGCAGCGTCCCCGGGGCGGGGGAACTCCCAACTAATGAAAAACTGTTTTTT.

The chain combines TRBV3-1 (or the pseudogene TRBV3-2) with TRBJ1-5, with D perhaps matching TRBD1 (6 bases). The CDR3 covers 17 residues. Trimming shortened V by 1 base and J by 3 bases, and 16 bases separated the two germline ends. Germline CDR1 LGHDT, CDR2 YNNKEL (reference sequence). CDR3 protein: CASSQGGLGVNNQPQHF. The CDR3 region has the DNA TGTGCCAGCAGCCAAGGGGGGCTAGGGGTCAACAATCAGCCCCAGCATTTT.

The genes are TRBV3-1 (or the pseudogene TRBV3-2) and TRBJ2-5, with D unresolved. CDR1 is LGHDT, CDR2 YNNKEL, per germline (reference sequence). The V gene lost 4 bases and the J gene lost 3 bases, with 6 bases spanning the gap. CDR3 length equals 12 residues. Here the CDR3 DNA reads TGTGCCAGCAGCCCTATGGAAGAGACCCAGTACTTC. It is translated as CASSPMEETQYF.

V gene TRBV11-1 combines with J gene TRBJ2-2; the match to TRBD1 covers 8 bases. This CDR3 region has 16 residues. CDR1 and CDR2 (germline): SGHAT, FQDESV (reference sequence). V shed 4 bases and J 10 bases; nucleotides not matched to a gene: 14. This CDR3 reads CASSSDTLTGDKELFF. The CDR3 nucleotides are TGTGCCAGCAGCTCTGACACCTTGACAGGGGACAAGGAGCTGTTTTTT.

The rearrangement links TRBV29-1 to TRBJ1-2, with unresolved D. The V end lost 4 bases, the J end lost 2 bases, and 11 bases lay between the germline ends. Germline V lookup: CDR1 SQVTM, CDR2 ANQGSEA. The CDR3 consists of 13 residues. The CDR3: CSVVVQTNYGYTF. CDR3 DNA sequence: TGCAGCGTTGTGGTACAAACCAACTATGGCTACACCTTC.

This clone occurred once. V usage is TRBV6-5 and J usage is TRBJ2-7, with D perhaps TRBD2 (5 bases). V dropped 0 bases and J dropped 6 bases, with 15 bases sitting between them. The V gene's germline CDR1 is MNHEY and CDR2 SVGAGI. The CDR3 totals 15 residues. CDR3 coding DNA: TGTGCCAGCAGTTACTCATCCGGACTGCTCTCCGAGCAGTACTTC. It encodes CASSYSSGLLSEQYF.

This clone was detected a few times. This chain joins TRBV20-1 and TRBJ1-5; 7 nucleotides match TRBD1. The J segment lost 13 bases and the V segment lost 3 bases, leaving 6 bases of the junction unmatched. Germline assignment: CDR1 DFQATT and CDR2 SNEGSKA (reference sequence). The CDR3 has 11 residues. CDR3 sequence reads: CSARTGPRQHF. The CDR3 region has the DNA TGCAGTGCTAGGACAGGGCCGCGGCAGCATTTT.

This clone turned up a few times. V gene TRBV19 combines with J gene TRBJ1-2; 9 bases are a match to TRBD1. Germline CDR1 LNHDA, CDR2 SQIVND (reference sequence). Losses at the gene ends were 4 bases for V and 2 bases for J; bases not matched to a gene: 2. This CDR3 is 14 amino acids long. CDR3 DNA sequence: TGTGCCAGTAGTAGACAGGGGGAGAACTATGGCTACACCTTC. Protein sequence: CASSRQGENYGYTF.

V gene TRBV11-2 combines with J gene TRBJ1-1; D not certain. The CDR3 extends over 13 amino acids. Trimming pared 3 bases from V and 3 bases from J, leaving 8 bases between. In germline, CDR1 is SGHAT, CDR2 FQNNGV. DNA of the CDR3: TGTGCCAGCAGCTTCGACACTTACACTGAAGCTTTCTTT. This encodes CASSFDTYTEAFF. Supplemented by reference TRBV11-2 and TRBJ1-1, the full variable domain reads EAGVAQSPRYKIIEKRQSVAFWCNPISGHATLYWYQQILGQGPKLLIQFQNNGVVDDSQLPKDRFSAERLKGVDSTLKIQPAKLEDSAVYLCASSFDTYTEAFFGQGTRLTVV.

For the CDR3, the DNA is TGCAGTGCTAGTGATAGCGGGGGTGGTGGAGATACGCAGTATTTT. Translated: CSASDSGGGGDTQYF. This chain joins TRBV20-1 and TRBJ2-3; 9 nucleotides align to TRBD2. The germline V gene encodes CDR1 DFQATT and CDR2 SNEGSKA (reference sequence). Trimming removed 3 bases from V and 5 bases from J; junction bases left unmatched: 9. This CDR3 is built from 15 residues.

This clone was counted only a few times. The chain uses TRBV9 and TRBJ2-2; possibly TRBD1 for D (6 bases). The germline V gene has CDR1 SGDLS and CDR2 YYNGEE. This CDR3 comprises 15 residues. V was shortened by 2 bases and J by 5 bases, with 13 bases between the two germline ends. The CDR3 coding sequence is TGTGCCAGCAGCGTTGGGGGACACGAAACCGGGGAGCTGTTTTTT. The encoded protein is CASSVGGHETGELFF.